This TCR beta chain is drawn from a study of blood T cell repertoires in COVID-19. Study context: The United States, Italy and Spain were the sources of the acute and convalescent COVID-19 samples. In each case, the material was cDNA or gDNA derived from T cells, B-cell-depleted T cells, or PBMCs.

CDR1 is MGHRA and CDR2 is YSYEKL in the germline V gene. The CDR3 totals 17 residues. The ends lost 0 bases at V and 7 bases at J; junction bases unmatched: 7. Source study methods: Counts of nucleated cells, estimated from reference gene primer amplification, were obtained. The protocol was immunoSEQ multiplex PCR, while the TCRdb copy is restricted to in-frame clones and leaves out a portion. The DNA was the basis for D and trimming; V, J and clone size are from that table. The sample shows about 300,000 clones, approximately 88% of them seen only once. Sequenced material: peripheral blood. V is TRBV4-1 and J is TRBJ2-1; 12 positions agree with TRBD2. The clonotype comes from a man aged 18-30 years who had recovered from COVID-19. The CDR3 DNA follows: TGCGCCAGCAGCCAAGACCCTAGCGGGGGGGCCTCTAATGAGCAGTTCTTC. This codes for CASSQDPSGGASNEQFF.